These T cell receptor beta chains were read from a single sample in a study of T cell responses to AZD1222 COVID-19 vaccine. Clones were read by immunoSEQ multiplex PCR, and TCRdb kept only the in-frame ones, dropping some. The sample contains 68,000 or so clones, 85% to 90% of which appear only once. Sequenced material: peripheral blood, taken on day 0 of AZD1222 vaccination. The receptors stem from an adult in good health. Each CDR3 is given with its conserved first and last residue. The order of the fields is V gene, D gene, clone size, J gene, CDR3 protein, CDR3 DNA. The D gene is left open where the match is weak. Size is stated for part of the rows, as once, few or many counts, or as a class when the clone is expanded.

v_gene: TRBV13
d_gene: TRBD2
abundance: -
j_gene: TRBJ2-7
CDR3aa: CASSLWTSGKYEQYF
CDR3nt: TGTGCCAGCAGCTTATGGACTAGCGGGAAGTACGAGCAGTACTTC

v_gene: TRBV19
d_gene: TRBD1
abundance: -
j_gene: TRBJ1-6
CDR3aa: CASSRTGEGSPLHF
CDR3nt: TGTGCCAGTAGCCGGACAGGTGAGGGATCACCCCTCCACTTT

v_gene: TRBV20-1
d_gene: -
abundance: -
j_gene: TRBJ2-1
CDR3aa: CSASEGHYNEQFF
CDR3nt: TGCAGTGCTAGTGAGGGGCATTACAATGAGCAGTTCTTC

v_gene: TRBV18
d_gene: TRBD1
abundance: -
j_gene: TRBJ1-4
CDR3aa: CASSPPKRGPGEKLFF
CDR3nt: TGTGCCAGCTCACCACCTAAGAGGGGGCCTGGTGAAAAACTGTTTTTT

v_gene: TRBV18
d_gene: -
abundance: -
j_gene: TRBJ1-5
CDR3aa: CASSPLSGHLNQPQHF
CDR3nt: TGTGCCAGCTCACCCCTGTCGGGGCACCTTAATCAGCCCCAGCATTTT

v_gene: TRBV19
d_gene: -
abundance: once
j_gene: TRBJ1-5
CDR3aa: CASIPNQPQHF
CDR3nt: TGTGCCAGTATCCCCAATCAGCCCCAGCATTTT

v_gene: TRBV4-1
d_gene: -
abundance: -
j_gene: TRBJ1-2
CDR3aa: CASSQEQVHYGYTF
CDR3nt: TGCGCCAGCAGCCAAGAGCAAGTTCACTATGGCTACACCTTC

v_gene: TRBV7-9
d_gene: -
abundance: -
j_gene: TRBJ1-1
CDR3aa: CASSLGQNTEAFF
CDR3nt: TGTGCCAGCAGCTTAGGCCAGAACACTGAAGCTTTCTTT

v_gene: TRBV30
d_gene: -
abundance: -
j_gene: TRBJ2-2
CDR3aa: CAWSAGVVTGELFF
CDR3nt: TGTGCCTGGAGTGCGGGAGTGGTCACCGGGGAGCTGTTTTTT

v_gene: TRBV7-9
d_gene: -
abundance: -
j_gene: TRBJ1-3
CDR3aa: CASSDGSSGNTIYF
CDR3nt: TGTGCCAGCAGCGATGGATCCTCTGGAAACACCATATATTTT

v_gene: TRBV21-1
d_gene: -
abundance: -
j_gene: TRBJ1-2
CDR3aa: CASSVQGAGYGYTF
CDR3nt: TGTGCCAGCAGCGTACAGGGGGCGGGCTATGGCTACACCTTC

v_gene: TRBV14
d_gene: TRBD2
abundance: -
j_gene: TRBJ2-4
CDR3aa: CASSQSGLADKNIQYF
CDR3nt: TGTGCCAGCAGCCAATCAGGACTAGCCGATAAAAACATTCAGTACTTC

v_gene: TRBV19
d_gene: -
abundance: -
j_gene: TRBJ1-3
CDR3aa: CASSKLAFSGNTIYF
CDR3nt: TGTGCCAGTTCAAAACTCGCCTTCTCTGGAAACACCATATATTTT

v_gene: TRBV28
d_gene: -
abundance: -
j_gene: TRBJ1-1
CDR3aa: CASSYGYRGTEAFF
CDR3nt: TGTGCCAGCAGTTATGGTTATCGGGGCACTGAAGCTTTCTTT

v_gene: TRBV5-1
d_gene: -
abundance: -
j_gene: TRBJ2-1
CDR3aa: CASSWGEGSNEQFF
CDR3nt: TGCGCCAGCAGTTGGGGAGAGGGCTCGAATGAGCAGTTCTTC

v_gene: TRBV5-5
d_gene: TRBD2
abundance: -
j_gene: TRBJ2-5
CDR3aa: CASQGLAGAVGETQYF
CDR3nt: TGTGCCAGCCAGGGACTAGCGGGAGCTGTAGGCGAGACCCAGTACTTC

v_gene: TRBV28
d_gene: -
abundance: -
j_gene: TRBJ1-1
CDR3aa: CASTPDGNTEAFF
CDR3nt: TGTGCCAGCACCCCCGACGGGAACACTGAAGCTTTCTTT

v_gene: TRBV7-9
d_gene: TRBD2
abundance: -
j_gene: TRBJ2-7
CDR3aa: CASRYGTSGAYEQYF
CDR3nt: TGTGCCAGCAGATACGGGACTAGCGGAGCCTACGAGCAGTACTTC

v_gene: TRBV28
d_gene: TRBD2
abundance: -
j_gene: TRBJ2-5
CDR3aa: CASTSGGTSGSREAQYF
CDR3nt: TGTGCCAGCACCTCAGGGGGGACTAGCGGGAGTAGAGAGGCCCAGTACTTC

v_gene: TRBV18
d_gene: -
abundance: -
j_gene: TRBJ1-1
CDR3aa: CASSPVATEAFF
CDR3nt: TGTGCCAGCTCACCAGTGGCCACTGAAGCTTTCTTT

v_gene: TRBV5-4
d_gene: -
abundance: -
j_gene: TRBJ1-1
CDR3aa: CASSLKGVEAFF
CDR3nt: TGTGCCAGCAGCTTGAAGGGGGTTGAAGCTTTCTTT

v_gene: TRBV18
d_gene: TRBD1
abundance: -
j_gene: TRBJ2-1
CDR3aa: CASSPMTGTGQFF
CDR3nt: TGTGCCAGCTCACCAATGACCGGGACAGGGCAGTTCTTC

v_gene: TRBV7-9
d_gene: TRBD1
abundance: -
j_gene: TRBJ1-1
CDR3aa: CASSPPGQGLNTEAFF
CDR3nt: TGTGCCAGCAGCCCACCGGGACAGGGGCTGAACACTGAAGCTTTCTTT

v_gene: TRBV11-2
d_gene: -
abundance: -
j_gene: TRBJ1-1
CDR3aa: CASSLNIAEAFF
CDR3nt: TGTGCCAGCAGCTTAAATATAGCAGAAGCTTTCTTT

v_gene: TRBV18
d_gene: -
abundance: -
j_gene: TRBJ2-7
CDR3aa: CASSPSDSRYEQYF
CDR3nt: TGTGCCAGCTCACCATCGGACAGCAGGTACGAGCAGTACTTC

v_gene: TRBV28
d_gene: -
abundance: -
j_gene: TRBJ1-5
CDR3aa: CASSLPGSSNQPQHF
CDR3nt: TGTGCCAGCAGTTTGCCAGGCTCGAGCAATCAGCCCCAGCATTTT

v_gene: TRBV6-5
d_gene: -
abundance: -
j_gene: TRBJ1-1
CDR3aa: CASSTPGTEAFF
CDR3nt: TGTGCCAGCAGTACCCCCGGCACTGAAGCTTTCTTT

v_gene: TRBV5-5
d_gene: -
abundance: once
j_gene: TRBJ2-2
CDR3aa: CASSWSTGNTGELFF
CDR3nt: TGTGCCAGCAGCTGGTCGACAGGGAACACCGGGGAGCTGTTTTTT

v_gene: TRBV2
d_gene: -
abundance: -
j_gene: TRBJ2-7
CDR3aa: CASSGYEQYF
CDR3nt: TGTGCCAGCAGCGGGTACGAGCAGTACTTC

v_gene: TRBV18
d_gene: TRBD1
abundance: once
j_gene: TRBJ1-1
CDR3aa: CASSPTGRNTEAFF
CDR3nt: TGTGCCAGCTCACCGACAGGGCGGAACACTGAAGCTTTCTTT

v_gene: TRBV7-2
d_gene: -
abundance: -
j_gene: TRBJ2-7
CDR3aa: CASSSTRTGYEQYF
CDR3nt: TGTGCCAGCAGCTCCACTAGAACGGGTTACGAGCAGTACTTC

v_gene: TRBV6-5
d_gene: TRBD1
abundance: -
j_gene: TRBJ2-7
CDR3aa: CASSYTTGSHEQYF
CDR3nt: TGTGCCAGCAGTTACACGACAGGGAGCCACGAGCAGTACTTC

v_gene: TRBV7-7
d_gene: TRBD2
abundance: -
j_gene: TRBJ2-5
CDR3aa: CASSPGLAGAGARETQYF
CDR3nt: TGTGCCAGCAGCCCGGGACTAGCGGGAGCGGGGGCCCGGGAGACCCAGTACTTC

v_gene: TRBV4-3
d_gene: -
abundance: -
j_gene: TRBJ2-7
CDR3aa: CASSQDFWREQYF
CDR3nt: TGCGCCAGCAGCCAAGATTTCTGGCGAGAGCAGTACTTC

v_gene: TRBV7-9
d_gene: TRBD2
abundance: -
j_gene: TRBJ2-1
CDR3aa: CASVTSGAYNEQFF
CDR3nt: TGTGCCAGCGTAACTAGCGGAGCCTACAATGAGCAGTTCTTC

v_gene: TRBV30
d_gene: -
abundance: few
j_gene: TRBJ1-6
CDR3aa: CAWSENTGNSPLHF
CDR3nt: TGTGCCTGGAGCGAAAACACAGGGAATTCACCCCTCCACTTT

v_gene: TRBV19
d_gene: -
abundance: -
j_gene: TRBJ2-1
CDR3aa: CASRRQGLGSWDNEQFF
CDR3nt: TGTGCCAGTAGGAGGCAGGGTCTTGGGAGTTGGGATAATGAGCAGTTCTTC

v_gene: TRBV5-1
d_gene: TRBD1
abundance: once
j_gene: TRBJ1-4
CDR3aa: CASSRRTGAGNEKLFF
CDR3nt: TGCGCCAGCAGCCGAAGGACAGGGGCCGGCAATGAAAAACTGTTTTTT

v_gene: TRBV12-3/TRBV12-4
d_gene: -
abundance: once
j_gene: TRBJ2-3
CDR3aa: CASSWSPETQYF
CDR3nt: TGTGCCAGCAGTTGGAGTCCCGAAACGCAGTATTTT

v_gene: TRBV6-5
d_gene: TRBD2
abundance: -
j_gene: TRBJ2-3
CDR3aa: CATRDYSPDTQYF
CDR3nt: TGTGCCACCCGGGACTACAGTCCAGATACGCAGTATTTT

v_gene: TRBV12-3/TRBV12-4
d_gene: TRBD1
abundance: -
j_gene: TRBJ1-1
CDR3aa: CASSADRGLEAFF
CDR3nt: TGTGCCAGCAGCGCGGACAGGGGACTCGAAGCTTTCTTT

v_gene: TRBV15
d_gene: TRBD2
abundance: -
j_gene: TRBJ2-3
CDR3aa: CATSRFTGTSQSTDTQYF
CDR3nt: TGTGCCACCAGCAGGTTTACCGGGACTAGCCAAAGCACAGATACGCAGTATTTT

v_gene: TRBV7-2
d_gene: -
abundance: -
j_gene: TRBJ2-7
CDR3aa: CASSLARVAYEQYF
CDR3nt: TGTGCCAGCAGCTTAGCGAGGGTTGCCTACGAGCAGTACTTC

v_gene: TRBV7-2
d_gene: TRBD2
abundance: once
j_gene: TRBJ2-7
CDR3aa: CASSPWRTSYEQYF
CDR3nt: TGTGCCAGCAGCCCGTGGAGGACTAGCTACGAGCAGTACTTC

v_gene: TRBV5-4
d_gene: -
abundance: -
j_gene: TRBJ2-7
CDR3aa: CASSLGGHSDYEQYF
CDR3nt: TGTGCCAGCAGCTTGGGGGGTCATAGTGACTACGAGCAGTACTTC

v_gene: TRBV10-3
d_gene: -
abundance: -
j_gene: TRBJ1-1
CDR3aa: CATWSYPTNTEAFF
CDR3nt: TGTGCCACCTGGTCGTACCCCACGAACACTGAAGCTTTCTTT

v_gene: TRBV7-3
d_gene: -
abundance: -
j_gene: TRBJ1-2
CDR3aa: CASSLTGTAIGYTF
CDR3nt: TGTGCCAGCAGCCTTACCGGGACGGCTATCGGCTACACCTTC

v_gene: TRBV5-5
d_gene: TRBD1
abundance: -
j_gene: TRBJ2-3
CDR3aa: CASSLRAGGTDTQYF
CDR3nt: TGTGCCAGCAGCCTCAGGGCAGGGGGTACAGATACGCAGTATTTT

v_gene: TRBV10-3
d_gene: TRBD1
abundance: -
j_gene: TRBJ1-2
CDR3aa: CAISEDRDVGYTF
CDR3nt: TGTGCCATCAGTGAGGACAGGGATGTCGGCTACACCTTC

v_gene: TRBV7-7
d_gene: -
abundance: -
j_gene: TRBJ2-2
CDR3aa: CASSPLNFDTGELFF
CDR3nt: TGTGCCAGCAGCCCCCTCAATTTTGACACCGGGGAGCTGTTTTTT

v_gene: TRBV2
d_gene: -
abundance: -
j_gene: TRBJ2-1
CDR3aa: CASSVRRGFDNEQFF
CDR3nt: TGTGCCAGCAGTGTCCGGAGGGGGTTTGACAATGAGCAGTTCTTC

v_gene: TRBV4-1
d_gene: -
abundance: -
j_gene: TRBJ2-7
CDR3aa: CASSQDPQGGSYEQYF
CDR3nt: TGCGCCAGCAGCCAAGATCCCCAGGGAGGATCCTACGAGCAGTACTTC

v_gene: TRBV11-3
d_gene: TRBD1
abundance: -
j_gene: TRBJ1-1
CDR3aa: CASSLVPYDRGRISRTEAFF
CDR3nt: TGTGCCAGCAGCTTAGTTCCCTACGACAGGGGGCGGATTTCGAGAACTGAAGCTTTCTTT

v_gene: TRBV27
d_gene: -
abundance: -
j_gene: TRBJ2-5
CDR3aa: CASSLFGSRQETQYF
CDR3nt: TGTGCCAGCAGTTTATTCGGCAGCCGCCAAGAGACCCAGTACTTC